These 22 T cell receptor beta chains originate from one sample sequenced in a study of cytomegalovirus exposure and HLA in healthy donors. It was with 60 Vbeta and 13 Jbeta primers that the PCR ran. Data came from immunoSEQ multiplex PCR; TCRdb stores just in-frame clones and leaves some out. The table shows about 200,000 clones, with around 74% occurring only once. The specimen sequenced was PBMCs. The receptor set was obtained from a girl aged 5-17 years in good health and CMV-seropositive.

The CDR3 DNA is TGTGCCAGCAGTGAAGGGGCCGAAGCTTTCTTT. Translating gives CASSEGAEAFF. V usage is TRBV6-1 and J usage is TRBJ1-1, with no clear D. Germline CDR1 and CDR2: MNHNS and SASEGT. Trimming removed 1 base from V and 8 bases from J, with 5 bases in between. The CDR3 sequence is 11 residues long.

The chain employs TRBV30 and TRBJ1-5; D possibly corresponds to TRBD1 (5 bases). Trimming shortened V by 2 bases and J by 12 bases, and 8 bases separated the two germline ends. Germline CDR1 GTSNPN, CDR2 SVGIG (reference sequence). The CDR3 loop spans 10 amino acids. The CDR3 reads CAWSTRVQHF. For the CDR3, the DNA is TGTGCCTGGAGTACCAGGGTCCAGCATTTT.

The chain couples TRBV5-6 to TRBJ2-7; 9 nucleotides match TRBD1. The CDR3 covers 13 residues. With 5 bases clipped from V and 3 bases from J, the junction kept 3 bases outside the gene matches. Germline-derived CDR1 and CDR2 are SGHDT and YYEEEE. The CDR3 spells CASRPGQGYEQYF. The DNA for the CDR3 is TGTGCCAGCAGGCCGGGACAGGGCTACGAGCAGTACTTC.

This sequence joins TRBV7-9 and TRBJ2-7, with D maybe TRBD2 (8 bases). Trimming cost V 5 bases and J 2 bases, with 13 bases left between them. This CDR3 contains 14 residues. CDR1 is SEHNR and CDR2 is FQNEAQ in the germline V gene (reference sequence). CDR3 sequence: CASSPGRGPYEQYF. The CDR3, as DNA: TGTGCCAGCAGCCCCGGGAGGGGGCCCTACGAGCAGTACTTC.

The V gene is TRBV7-2, the J gene TRBJ1-1, with TRBD1 matching 7 bases. CDR3 length: 13 residues. Germline CDR1 and CDR2: SGHTA and FQGNSA. V lost 6 bases to trimming and J lost 3 bases; unmatched junction nucleotides: 4. The CDR3, as DNA: TGTGCCAGCAGTCACGACAGGGACACTGAAGCTTTCTTT. Translation: CASSHDRDTEAFF.

This chain connects TRBV19 to TRBJ1-1, with D possibly TRBD1 on 6 matching bases. The CDR3 length is 15 residues. Germline values: CDR1 LNHDA, CDR2 SQIVND (reference sequence). V lost 3 bases to trimming and J lost 1 base, with 12 bases between them. CDR3 protein: CASSIDYRENTEAFF. The CDR3 region has the DNA TGTGCCAGTAGTATCGATTACAGGGAGAACACTGAAGCTTTCTTT.

The chain recombines TRBV2 with TRBJ2-5; no reliable D call. V gave up 7 bases and J gave up 9 bases, with 18 bases separating them. There are 13 residues in the CDR3. Germline CDR1 and CDR2: SNHLY and FYNNEI. CDR3 coding DNA: TGTGCCAGCAACCAAGGAGAGGTGAAGGCCCAGTACTTC. Encoded protein: CASNQGEVKAQYF.

V gene TRBV27 combines with J gene TRBJ1-1; 8 bases are a match to TRBD1. The V and J ends lost 3 bases and 6 bases, in that order; junction bases with no gene match: 6. This CDR3 contains 14 residues. CDR1 is MNHEY, CDR2 SMNVEV, per germline (reference sequence). Here the CDR3 reads CASSFGTGLAEAFF. The CDR3 DNA reads TGTGCCAGCAGTTTTGGGACAGGACTAGCTGAAGCTTTCTTT.

This chain connects TRBV4-3 to TRBJ1-2, with unresolved D. Trimming took 4 bases from V and 4 from J, leaving 10 bases between them. From germline, CDR1 is LGHNA and CDR2 YSLEER. CDR3 length equals 13 residues. This CDR3 reads CASSPTTSYGYTF. The CDR3 nucleotides are TGCGCCAGCAGCCCCACCACAAGCTATGGCTACACCTTC.

This sequence joins TRBV29-1 and TRBJ1-2; D is possibly TRBD1 (5 bases). Germline assignment: CDR1 SQVTM and CDR2 ANQGSEA. The length of the CDR3 is 13 residues. Trimming shortened V by 4 bases and J by 2 bases, and 11 bases separated the two germline ends. DNA for the CDR3: TGCAGCGTTGTTGACAGCCTAAACTATGGCTACACCTTC. It specifies CSVVDSLNYGYTF.

The rearrangement uses TRBV5-1 and TRBJ2-7; 11 positions match TRBD2. With 5 bases clipped from V and 2 bases from J, the junction kept 9 bases outside the gene matches. Germline V gene lookup returns CDR1 SGHRS and CDR2 YFSETQ. This CDR3 has 16 amino acids. The CDR3 sequence: CASRMGLAATAYEQYF. CDR3 in DNA: TGCGCCAGCAGGATGGGACTAGCGGCCACAGCCTACGAGCAGTACTTC.

This chain connects TRBV7-2 to TRBJ1-5; 9 bases align to TRBD1. The trim removed 2 bases at V and 2 bases at J, leaving 10 bases unmatched. The CDR3 loop spans 18 amino acids. Germline-derived CDR1 and CDR2 are SGHTA and FQGNSA. In nucleotides, the CDR3 is TGTGCCAGCAGCTTAACCGGGACAGGGAAGGTTGGCAATCAGCCCCAGCATTTT. This translates into CASSLTGTGKVGNQPQHF. Variable domain in full (rest from reference TRBV7-2 and TRBJ1-5): GAGVSQSPSNKVTEKGKDVELRCDPISGHTALYWYRQSLGQGLEFLIYFQGNSAPDKSGLPSDRFSAERTGGSVSTLTIQRTQQEDSAVYLCASSLTGTGKVGNQPQHFGDGTRLSIL.

The rearrangement links TRBV4-3 to TRBJ2-7; D is uncertain. V was cut by 3 bases and J by 0 bases, with 15 bases left in between. The CDR3 sequence is 16 residues long. Germline CDR1 LGHNA, CDR2 YSLEER. DNA of the CDR3: TGCGCCAGCAGCCACATTCACCGACGGAGCTCCTACGAGCAGTACTTC. Translation: CASSHIHRRSSYEQYF.

This chain links TRBV7-9 with TRBJ2-5, with 13 nucleotides matching TRBD2. V lost 4 bases, J lost 5 bases, and 7 bases stayed unmatched. Germline CDR1 SEHNR, CDR2 FQNEAQ (reference sequence). There are 16 residues in the CDR3. Here the CDR3 DNA reads TGTGCCAGCAGCTCAACCGGGACTAGCGGGGTTGAGACCCAGTACTTC. Amino acids: CASSSTGTSGVETQYF.

J is TRBJ2-7 and V is TRBV29-1; the match to TRBD1 covers 11 bases. The CDR3 is 15 amino acids. J lost 0 bases, V lost 6 bases, and 7 bases had no gene match. Germline CDR1 and CDR2: SQVTM and ANQGSEA. CDR3 sequence reads: CSVHTGTGGSYEQYF. The CDR3 nucleotides are TGCAGCGTACACACCGGGACAGGGGGCTCCTACGAGCAGTACTTC.

V gene TRBV6-5 combines with J gene TRBJ2-1; 7 bases match TRBD1. Germline V gene lookup returns CDR1 MNHEY and CDR2 SVGAGI. The CDR3 spans 14 residues. J was trimmed by 3 bases and V by 4 bases; bases with no gene match: 3. The CDR3 DNA follows: TGTGCCAGCAGTTGGGGACAGAACTACAATGAGCAGTTCTTC. Protein: CASSWGQNYNEQFF.

The V gene is TRBV7-2, the J gene TRBJ1-1; the D gene is possibly TRBD1 (5 bases). The CDR3 runs to 14 residues. Trimming shortened V by 3 bases and J by 4 bases, and 12 bases separated the two germline ends. Germline CDR1 SGHTA, CDR2 FQGNSA. The CDR3 region is CASSLKGRVTEAFF. The DNA for the CDR3 is TGTGCCAGCAGCTTGAAGGGGCGCGTCACTGAAGCTTTCTTT.

The chain recombines TRBV6-1 with TRBJ1-5; no definite D call. V was cut by 1 base and J by 5 bases, with 12 bases left in between. CDR1 is MNHNS and CDR2 is SASEGT in the germline V gene. This CDR3 is built from 15 residues. The chain's CDR3 is CASSEGPQPDQPQHF. The CDR3 DNA sequence: TGTGCCAGCAGTGAAGGGCCACAACCCGATCAGCCCCAGCATTTT.

The gene calls are TRBV6-1 and TRBJ2-1, with TRBD2 as a possible D gene (5 bases). Trimming pared 8 bases from V and 10 bases from J, leaving 21 bases between. Germline-derived CDR1 and CDR2 are MNHNS and SASEGT. CDR3 length equals 14 residues. The CDR3 bases are TGTGCCAGCCGGGAAGCGCTACTAGTTCAGGAGCAGTTCTTC. It encodes CASREALLVQEQFF.

V is TRBV27 and J is TRBJ1-1; possible D gene TRBD1, 6 bases. The CDR3 consists of 15 residues. Per germline, CDR1 MNHEY and CDR2 SMNVEV (reference sequence). V dropped 5 bases and J dropped 0 bases, with 13 bases sitting between them. CDR3 in amino acids: CASSDPPGVNTEAFF. The DNA of the CDR3 is TGTGCCAGCAGTGACCCTCCAGGGGTGAACACTGAAGCTTTCTTT.

This clone has just a few counts. The chain employs TRBV6-4 and TRBJ2-3; 8 positions match TRBD2. The V segment lost 5 bases and the J segment 6 bases; nucleotides outside the gene matches: 7. Germline V gene lookup returns CDR1 MRHNA and CDR2 SNTAGT. The CDR3 loop spans 14 amino acids. In DNA form, the CDR3 reads TGTGCCAGCAGTTACGGGGGGGAATCGGATACGCAGTATTTT. Amino acids: CASSYGGESDTQYF.

There are a few counts of this clone. J is TRBJ1-5 and V is TRBV10-3; D unresolved. Trimming pared 0 bases from V and 4 bases from J, leaving 19 bases between. The CDR3 has 18 amino acids. CDR1 and CDR2 (germline): ENHRY, SYGVKD. The DNA of the CDR3 is TGTGCCATCAGTGAGTCGAAGGCAGGACTTATAGCAAATCAGCCCCAGCATTTT. Its protein is CAISESKAGLIANQPQHF.